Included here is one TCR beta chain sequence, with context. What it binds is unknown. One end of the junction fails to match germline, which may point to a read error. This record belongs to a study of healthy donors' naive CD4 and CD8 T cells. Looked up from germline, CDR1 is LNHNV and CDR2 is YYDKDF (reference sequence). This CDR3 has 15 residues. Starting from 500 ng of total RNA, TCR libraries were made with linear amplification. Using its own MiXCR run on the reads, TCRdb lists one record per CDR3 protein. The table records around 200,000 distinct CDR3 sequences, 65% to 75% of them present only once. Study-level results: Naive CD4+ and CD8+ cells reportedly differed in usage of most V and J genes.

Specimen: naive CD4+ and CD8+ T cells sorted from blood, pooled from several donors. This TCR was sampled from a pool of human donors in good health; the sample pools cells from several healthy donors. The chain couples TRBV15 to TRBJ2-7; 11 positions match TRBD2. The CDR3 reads CTTSSTSGSVYEQYF. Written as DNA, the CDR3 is TGTACCACCAGCAGCACTAGCGGGAGTGTGTACGAGCAGTACTTC.